A single sample is the source of the 11 T cell receptor beta chains below, sequenced in a study of shared clonotypes between healthy human individuals. Only CD45RO-negative cells positively selected for CCR7 counted as naive CD8 cells, so terminally differentiated effector memory CD45RA+ cells were excluded. The method was immunoSEQ multiplex PCR; TCRdb's version includes in-frame clones alone and lacks a portion of them. The sample includes hundreds of thousands of clones, approximately 96% seen only once; the top ten take around 0.12%. The source material was naive CD8+ T cells sorted from blood. The receptor set was obtained from a woman in her twenties or thirties in good health.

This sequence joins TRBV7-9 and TRBJ2-3; 12 bases map to TRBD2. The CDR3 is made up of 17 amino acids. Germline assignment: CDR1 SEHNR and CDR2 FQNEAQ (reference sequence). V dropped 3 bases and J dropped 4; count of bases not matched to a gene: 8. CDR3 region: CASSFLAGGERADTQYF. The CDR3 DNA follows: TGTGCCAGCAGCTTCCTAGCGGGAGGGGAGCGGGCAGATACGCAGTATTTT.

The V call is TRBV19, the J call TRBJ2-7; D possibly matches TRBD1 or TRBD2 (5 bases each). Germline V CDR1 and CDR2: LNHDA, SQIVND (reference sequence). V lost 5 bases to trimming and J lost 4 bases, with 15 bases between them. This CDR3 region has 14 residues. Written as DNA, the CDR3 is TGTGCCAGTAGTTGGGGCGGTGGGGGTTACGAGCAGTACTTC. It yields the protein CASSWGGGGYEQYF.

This rearrangement joins TRBV7-6 to TRBJ2-5, with 7 bases fitting TRBD2. After removal of 6 bases from V and 3 bases from J, the junction contained 19 bases not matched to a gene. This CDR3 has 18 amino acids. Per the germline V gene, CDR1 is SGHVS and CDR2 is FNYEAQ. CDR3 DNA sequence: TGTGCCAGCAGTCAAAGGTCCGTTCGGGTCGCGGGGGAAGAGACCCAGTACTTC. Residues: CASSQRSVRVAGEETQYF.

This rearrangement joins TRBV5-1 to TRBJ1-2, with 12 nucleotides matching TRBD1. The CDR3 is 16 residues long. Germline V CDR1 and CDR2: SGHRS, YFSETQ. J gave up 2 bases and V 5 bases, and 7 bases lay outside the gene matches. The CDR3 loop is CASSLTGQGANYGYTF. CDR3 in DNA: TGCGCCAGCAGTCTAACGGGACAGGGGGCGAACTATGGCTACACCTTC.

V is TRBV29-1 and J is TRBJ2-2; no reliable D call. The ends were cut back, 5 bases at V and 4 bases at J, with 5 bases in the middle. Germline CDR1 SQVTM, CDR2 ANQGSEA. The CDR3 has 11 amino acids. DNA for the CDR3: TGCAGCGTTACAATCACCGGGGAGCTGTTTTTT. Translation gives CSVTITGELFF.

The genes are TRBV9 and TRBJ2-7, with 10 positions matching TRBD2. V dropped 0 bases and J dropped 5; count of bases not matched to a gene: 5. Germline CDR1 and CDR2: SGDLS and YYNGEE. This CDR3 has 15 amino acids. This CDR3 reads CASSVGTSGANEQYF. The CDR3 DNA is TGTGCCAGCAGCGTAGGAACTAGCGGGGCAAACGAGCAGTACTTC.

This clone was seen only a few times. J is TRBJ2-7 and V is TRBV7-2, with a tentative D call TRBD2 (5 bases). The CDR3 has 12 amino acids. The V end was cut by 3 bases, the J end by 7 bases, with 10 bases between. Germline CDR1 is SGHTA and CDR2 is FQGNSA. The CDR3 region is CASSFKRREQYF. CDR3 DNA sequence: TGTGCCAGCAGCTTCAAAAGGAGGGAGCAGTACTTC.

V usage is TRBV30 and J usage is TRBJ1-2, with 9 positions matching TRBD1. The V gene end was trimmed by 1 base and the J gene end by 6 bases; junction bases not matched to a gene: 3. The CDR3 extends over 13 amino acids. The germline CDR1 and CDR2 sequences are GTSNPN and SVGIG (reference sequence). CDR3 DNA sequence: TGTGCCTGGAGTGAACAGGGGGCGCATGGCTACACCTTC. Protein sequence: CAWSEQGAHGYTF.

The CDR3 sequence is CSVAGTGGAGELFF. The CDR3 nucleotides read TGCAGCGTTGCCGGGACAGGGGGCGCCGGGGAGCTGTTTTTT. The chain couples TRBV29-1 to TRBJ2-2, with 12 bases that match TRBD1. The trim removed 4 bases at V and 6 bases at J, leaving 3 bases unmatched. The CDR3 spans 14 residues. The V gene's germline CDR1 is SQVTM and CDR2 ANQGSEA.

CDR3: CASSARGETQYF. CDR3 nucleotide sequence: TGTGCCAGCAGCGCACGGGGTGAGACCCAGTACTTC. The chain joins TRBV13 to TRBJ2-5; D might be TRBD2 (5 bases). The germline gives CDR1 PRHDT, CDR2 FYEKMQ (reference sequence). This CDR3 has 12 residues. The germline V and J ends were trimmed by 5 bases and 5 bases, with 9 bases remaining between them. Full variable domain (missing parts from reference TRBV13 and TRBJ2-5): AAGVIQSPRHLIKEKRETATLKCYPIPRHDTVYWYQQGPGQDPQFLISFYEKMQSDKGSIPDRFSAQQFSDYHSELNMSSLELGDSALYFCASSARGETQYFGPGTRLLVL.

The chain carries TRBV28 and TRBJ2-7; a possible D gene is TRBD1 (5 bases). Trimming took off 3 bases at V and 2 bases at J, with 11 bases between the two ends. This CDR3 is 14 amino acids long. Germline-derived CDR1 and CDR2 are MDHEN and SYDVKM. The CDR3 nucleotides read TGTGCCAGCAGTTTTCAGGGTTGGACCTACGAGCAGTACTTC. This gives the protein CASSFQGWTYEQYF.